One T cell receptor (beta chain) is described in this entry. This sample was taken from a study of shared clonotypes between healthy human individuals. Across the study: Aged between 18 and 49, the donors were two women and a few men. For every donor, three CD4 naive, three CD4 memory, two CD8 naive and one CD8 memory plates were used.

V dropped 7 bases and J dropped 6; count of bases not matched to a gene: 3. Per germline, CDR1 SNHLY and CDR2 FYNNEI. The CDR3 has 12 residues. Assay used: immunoSEQ multiplex PCR; TCRdb lists only in-frame clones, some missing. In the table there are roughly 2.5 million clones, roughly nine tenths of which are singletons. The sequencing sample was made of naive CD4+ T cells sorted from blood. The subset denotes: CD45RA+ positively selected. This chain joins TRBV2 and TRBJ2-3; 8 positions agree with TRBD2. The source of this sequence is a man in his late teens or twenties in good health. The CDR3 protein is CASTGRGDTQYF. CDR3 in DNA: TGTGCCAGCACCGGGAGGGGGGATACGCAGTATTTT. The full variable domain, rest sourced from reference TRBV2 and TRBJ2-3, is EPEVTQTPSHQVTQMGQEVILRCVPISNHLYFYWYRQILGQKVEFLVSFYNNEISEKSEIFDDQFSVERPDGSNFTLKIRSTKLEDSAMYFCASTGRGDTQYFGPGTRLTVL.